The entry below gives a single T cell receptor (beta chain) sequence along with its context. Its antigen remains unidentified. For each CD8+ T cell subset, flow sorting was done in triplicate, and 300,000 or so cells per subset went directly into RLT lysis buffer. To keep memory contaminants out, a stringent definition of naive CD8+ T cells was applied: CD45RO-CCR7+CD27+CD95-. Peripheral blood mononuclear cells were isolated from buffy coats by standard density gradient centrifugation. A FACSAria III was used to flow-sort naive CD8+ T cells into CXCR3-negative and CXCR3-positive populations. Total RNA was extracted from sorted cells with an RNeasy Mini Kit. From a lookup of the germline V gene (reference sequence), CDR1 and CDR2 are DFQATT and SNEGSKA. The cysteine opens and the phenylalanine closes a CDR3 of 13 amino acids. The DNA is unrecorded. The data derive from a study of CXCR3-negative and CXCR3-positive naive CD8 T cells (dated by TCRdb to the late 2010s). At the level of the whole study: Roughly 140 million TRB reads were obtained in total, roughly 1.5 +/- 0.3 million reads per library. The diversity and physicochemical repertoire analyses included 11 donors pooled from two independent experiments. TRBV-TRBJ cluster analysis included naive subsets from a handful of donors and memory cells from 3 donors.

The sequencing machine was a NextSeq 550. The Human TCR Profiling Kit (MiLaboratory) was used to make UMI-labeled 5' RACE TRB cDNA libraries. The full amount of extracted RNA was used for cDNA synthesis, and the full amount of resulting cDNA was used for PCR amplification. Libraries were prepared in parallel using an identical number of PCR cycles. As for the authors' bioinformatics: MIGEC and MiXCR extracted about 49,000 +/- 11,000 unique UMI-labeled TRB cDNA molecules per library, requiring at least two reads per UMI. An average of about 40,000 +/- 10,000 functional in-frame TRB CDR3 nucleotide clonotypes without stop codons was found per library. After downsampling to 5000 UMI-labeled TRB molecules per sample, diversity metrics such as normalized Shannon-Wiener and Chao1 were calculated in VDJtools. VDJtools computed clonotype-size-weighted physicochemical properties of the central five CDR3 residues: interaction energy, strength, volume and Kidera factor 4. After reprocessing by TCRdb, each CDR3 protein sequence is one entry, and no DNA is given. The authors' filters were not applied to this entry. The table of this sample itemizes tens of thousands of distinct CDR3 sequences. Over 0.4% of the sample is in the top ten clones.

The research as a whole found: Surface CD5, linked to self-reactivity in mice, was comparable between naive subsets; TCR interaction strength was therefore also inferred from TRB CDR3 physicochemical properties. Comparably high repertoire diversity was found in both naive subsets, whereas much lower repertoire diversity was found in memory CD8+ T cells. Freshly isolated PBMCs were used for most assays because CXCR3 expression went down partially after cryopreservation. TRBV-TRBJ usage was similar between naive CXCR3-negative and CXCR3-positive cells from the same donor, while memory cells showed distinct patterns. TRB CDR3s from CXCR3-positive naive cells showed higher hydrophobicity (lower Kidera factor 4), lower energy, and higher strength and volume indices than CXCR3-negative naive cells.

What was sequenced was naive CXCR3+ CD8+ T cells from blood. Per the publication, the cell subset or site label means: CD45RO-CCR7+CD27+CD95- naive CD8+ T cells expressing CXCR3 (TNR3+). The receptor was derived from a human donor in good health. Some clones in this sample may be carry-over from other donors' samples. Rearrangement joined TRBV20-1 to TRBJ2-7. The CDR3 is CSASMAGVYEQYF.